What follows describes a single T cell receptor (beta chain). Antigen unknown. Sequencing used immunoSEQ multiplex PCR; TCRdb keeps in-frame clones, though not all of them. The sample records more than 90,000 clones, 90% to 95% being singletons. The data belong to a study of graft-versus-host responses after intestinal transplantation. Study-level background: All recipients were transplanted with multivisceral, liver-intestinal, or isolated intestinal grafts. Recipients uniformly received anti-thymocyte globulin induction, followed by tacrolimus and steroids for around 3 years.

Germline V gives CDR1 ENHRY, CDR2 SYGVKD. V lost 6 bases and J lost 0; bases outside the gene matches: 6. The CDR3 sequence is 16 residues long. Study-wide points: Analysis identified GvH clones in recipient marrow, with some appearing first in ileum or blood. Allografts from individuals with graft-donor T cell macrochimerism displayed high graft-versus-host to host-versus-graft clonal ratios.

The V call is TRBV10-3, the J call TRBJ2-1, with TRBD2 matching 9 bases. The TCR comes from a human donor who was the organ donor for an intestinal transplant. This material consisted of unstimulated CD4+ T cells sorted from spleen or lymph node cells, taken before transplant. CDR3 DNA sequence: TGTGCCATCAGGGAACTTAGCGGGAGCTCCTACAATGAGCAGTTCTTC. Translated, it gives CAIRELSGSSYNEQFF.